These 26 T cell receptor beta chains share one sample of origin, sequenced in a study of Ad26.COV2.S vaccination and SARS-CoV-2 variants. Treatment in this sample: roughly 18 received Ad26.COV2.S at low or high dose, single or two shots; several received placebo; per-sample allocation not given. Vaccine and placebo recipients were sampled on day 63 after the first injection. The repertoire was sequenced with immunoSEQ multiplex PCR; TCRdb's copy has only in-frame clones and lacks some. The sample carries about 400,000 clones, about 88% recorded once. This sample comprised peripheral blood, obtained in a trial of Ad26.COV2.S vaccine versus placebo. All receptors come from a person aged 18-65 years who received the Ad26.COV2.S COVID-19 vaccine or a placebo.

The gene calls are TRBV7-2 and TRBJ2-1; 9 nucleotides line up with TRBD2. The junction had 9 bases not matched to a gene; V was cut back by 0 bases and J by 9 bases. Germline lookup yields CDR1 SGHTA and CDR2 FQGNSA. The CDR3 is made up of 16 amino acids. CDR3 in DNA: TGTGCCAGCAGCTTAGCGTTCAGCGGGAGGTGGATTGAGCAGTTCTTC. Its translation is CASSLAFSGRWIEQFF. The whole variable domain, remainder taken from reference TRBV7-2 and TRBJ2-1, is GAGVSQSPSNKVTEKGKDVELRCDPISGHTALYWYRQSLGQGLEFLIYFQGNSAPDKSGLPSDRFSAERTGGSVSTLTIQRTQQEDSAVYLCASSLAFSGRWIEQFFGPGTRLTVL.

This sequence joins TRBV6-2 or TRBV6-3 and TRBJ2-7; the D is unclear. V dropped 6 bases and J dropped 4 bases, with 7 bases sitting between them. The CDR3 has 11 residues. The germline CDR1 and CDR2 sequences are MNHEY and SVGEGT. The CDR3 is CASSPKYEQYF. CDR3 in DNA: TGTGCCAGCAGCCCTAAGTACGAGCAGTACTTC.

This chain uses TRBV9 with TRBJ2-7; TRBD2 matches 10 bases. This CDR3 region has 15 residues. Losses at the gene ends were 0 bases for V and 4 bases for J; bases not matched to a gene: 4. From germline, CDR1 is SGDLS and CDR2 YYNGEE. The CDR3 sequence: CASSVGASGSYEQYF. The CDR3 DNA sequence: TGTGCCAGCAGCGTAGGGGCTAGCGGGAGTTACGAGCAGTACTTC.

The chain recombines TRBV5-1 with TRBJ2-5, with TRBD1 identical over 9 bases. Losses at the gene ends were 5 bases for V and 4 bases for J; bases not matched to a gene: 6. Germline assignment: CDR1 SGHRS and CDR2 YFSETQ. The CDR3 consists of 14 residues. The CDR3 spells CASRNDRGRETQYF. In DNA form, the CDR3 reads TGCGCCAGCAGGAATGACAGGGGGAGAGAGACCCAGTACTTC.

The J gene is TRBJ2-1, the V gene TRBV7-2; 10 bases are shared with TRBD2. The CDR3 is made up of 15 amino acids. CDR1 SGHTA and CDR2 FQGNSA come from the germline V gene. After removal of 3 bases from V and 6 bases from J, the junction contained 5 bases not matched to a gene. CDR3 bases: TGTGCCAGCAGCTTTCTGTCTAGCGGGAGCAATGAGCAGTTCTTC. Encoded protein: CASSFLSSGSNEQFF.

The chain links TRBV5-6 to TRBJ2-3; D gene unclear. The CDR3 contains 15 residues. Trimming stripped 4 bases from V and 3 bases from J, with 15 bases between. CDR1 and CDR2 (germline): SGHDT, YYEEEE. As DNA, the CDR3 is TGTGCCAGCAGCCGAAGGGTCCAAGGGACAGATACGCAGTATTTT. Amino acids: CASSRRVQGTDTQYF. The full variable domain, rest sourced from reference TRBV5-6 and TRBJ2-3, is DAGVTQSPTHLIKTRGQQVTLRCSPKSGHDTVSWYQQALGQGPQFIFQYYEEEERQRGNFPDRFSGHQFPNYSSELNVNALLLGDSALYLCASSRRVQGTDTQYFGPGTRLTVL.

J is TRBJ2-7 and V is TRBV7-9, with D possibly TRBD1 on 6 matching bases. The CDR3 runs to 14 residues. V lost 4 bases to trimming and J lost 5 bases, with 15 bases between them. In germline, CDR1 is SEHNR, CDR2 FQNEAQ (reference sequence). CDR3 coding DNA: TGTGCCAGCAGCTGCCAGTGGGGGCCCAACGAGCAGTACTTC. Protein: CASSCQWGPNEQYF.

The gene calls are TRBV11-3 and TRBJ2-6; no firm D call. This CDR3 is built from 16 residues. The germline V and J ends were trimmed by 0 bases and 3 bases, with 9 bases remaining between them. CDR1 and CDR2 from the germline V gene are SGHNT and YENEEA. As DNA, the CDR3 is TGTGCCAGCAGCTTAGATCAAGGAGTTGGGGCCAACGTCCTGACTTTC. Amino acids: CASSLDQGVGANVLTF.

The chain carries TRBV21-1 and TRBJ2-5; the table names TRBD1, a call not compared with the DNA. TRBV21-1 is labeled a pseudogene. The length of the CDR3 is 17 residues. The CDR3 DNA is TGTGCCAGCAGCAAATGGATTTTAGGACAGGGGGCAGAGACCCAGTACTTC. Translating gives CASSKWILGQGAETQYF.

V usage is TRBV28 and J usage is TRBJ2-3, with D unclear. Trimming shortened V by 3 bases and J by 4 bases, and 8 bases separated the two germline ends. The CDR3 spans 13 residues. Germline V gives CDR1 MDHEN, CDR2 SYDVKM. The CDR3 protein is CASSFRSPDTQYF. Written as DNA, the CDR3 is TGTGCCAGCAGTTTCAGGTCCCCAGATACGCAGTATTTT.

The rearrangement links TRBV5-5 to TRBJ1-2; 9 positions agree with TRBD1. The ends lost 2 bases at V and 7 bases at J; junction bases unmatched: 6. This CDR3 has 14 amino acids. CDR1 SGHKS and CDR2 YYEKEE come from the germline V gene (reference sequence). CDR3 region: CASSLRGQGLGYTF. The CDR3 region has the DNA TGTGCCAGCAGCTTAAGGGGACAGGGTCTTGGCTACACCTTC.

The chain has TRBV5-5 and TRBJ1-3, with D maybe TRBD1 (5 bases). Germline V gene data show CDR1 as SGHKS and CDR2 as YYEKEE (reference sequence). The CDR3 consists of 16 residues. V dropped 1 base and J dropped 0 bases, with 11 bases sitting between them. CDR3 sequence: CASSLLGGSSGNTIYF. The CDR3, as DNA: TGTGCCAGCAGCTTGCTGGGGGGGAGCTCTGGAAACACCATATATTTT.

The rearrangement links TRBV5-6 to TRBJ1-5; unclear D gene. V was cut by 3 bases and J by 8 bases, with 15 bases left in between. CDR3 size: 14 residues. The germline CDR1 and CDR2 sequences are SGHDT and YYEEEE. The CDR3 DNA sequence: TGTGCCAGCAGCTCCACACGATCCGAGGAGCCCCAGCATTTT. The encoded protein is CASSSTRSEEPQHF.

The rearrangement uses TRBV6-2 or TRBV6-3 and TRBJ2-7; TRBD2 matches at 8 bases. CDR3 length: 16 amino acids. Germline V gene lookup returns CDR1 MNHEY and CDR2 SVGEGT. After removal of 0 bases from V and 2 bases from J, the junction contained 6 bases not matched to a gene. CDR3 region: CASSYSRLAGPYEQYF. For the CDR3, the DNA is TGTGCCAGCAGTTACTCACGGCTAGCGGGCCCCTACGAGCAGTACTTC.

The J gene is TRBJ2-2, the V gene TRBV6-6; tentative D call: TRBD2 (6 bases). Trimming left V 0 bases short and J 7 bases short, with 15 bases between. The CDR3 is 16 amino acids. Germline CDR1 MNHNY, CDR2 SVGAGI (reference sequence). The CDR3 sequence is CASSYSIGGRGGELFF. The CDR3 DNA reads TGTGCCAGCAGTTACTCGATAGGAGGGCGGGGCGGGGAGCTGTTTTTT.

The CDR3 DNA follows: TGTGCCAGTAGTATAGCACTCCCCGGTGATCAGCCCCAGCATTTT. It specifies CASSIALPGDQPQHF. This chain connects TRBV19 to TRBJ1-5; D is unresolved. The CDR3 is 15 amino acids. CDR1 and CDR2 (germline): LNHDA, SQIVND (reference sequence). V gave up 1 base and J gave up 5 bases, with 12 bases separating them.

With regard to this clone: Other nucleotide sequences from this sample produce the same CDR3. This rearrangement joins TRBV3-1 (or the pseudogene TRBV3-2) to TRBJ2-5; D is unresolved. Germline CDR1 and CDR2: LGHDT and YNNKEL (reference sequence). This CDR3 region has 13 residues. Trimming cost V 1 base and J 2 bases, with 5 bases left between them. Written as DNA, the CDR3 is TGTGCCAGCAGCCAAGGGACGCAAGAGACCCAGTACTTC. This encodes CASSQGTQETQYF.

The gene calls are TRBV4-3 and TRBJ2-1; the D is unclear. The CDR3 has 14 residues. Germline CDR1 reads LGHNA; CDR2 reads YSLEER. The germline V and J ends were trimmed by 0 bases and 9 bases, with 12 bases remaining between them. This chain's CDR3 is CASSQEGLVVEQFF. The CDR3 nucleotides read TGCGCCAGCAGCCAAGAAGGCCTAGTCGTTGAGCAGTTCTTC.

In nucleotides, the CDR3 is TGTGCCAGCAGTCGAGGACAGGGGAACACCGGGGAGCTGTTTTTT. This gives the protein CASSRGQGNTGELFF. This rearrangement joins TRBV28 to TRBJ2-2; 8 bases fit TRBD1. V trimming: 5 bases; J trimming: 1 base; junction bases outside the gene matches: 3. Germline V gives CDR1 MDHEN, CDR2 SYDVKM. The length of the CDR3 is 15 residues.

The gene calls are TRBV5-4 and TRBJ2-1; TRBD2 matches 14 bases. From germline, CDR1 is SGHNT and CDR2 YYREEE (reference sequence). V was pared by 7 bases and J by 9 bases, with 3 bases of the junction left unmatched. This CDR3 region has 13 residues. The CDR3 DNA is TGTGCCAGCGGACTAGCGGGAGGTGGTGAGCAGTTCTTC. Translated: CASGLAGGGEQFF.

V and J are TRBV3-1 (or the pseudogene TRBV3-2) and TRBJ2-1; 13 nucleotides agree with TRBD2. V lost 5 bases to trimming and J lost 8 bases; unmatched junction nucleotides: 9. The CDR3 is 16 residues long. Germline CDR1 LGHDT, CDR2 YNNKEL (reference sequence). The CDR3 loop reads CASSSWTSGSLDEQFF. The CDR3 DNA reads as TGTGCCAGCAGCTCATGGACTAGCGGGAGTCTCGATGAGCAGTTCTTC.

As DNA, the CDR3 is TGTGCCAGCAGCCAATTCCCGCCAGCGGCAGGCTCTGGGGCCAACGTCCTGACTTTC. This gives the protein CASSQFPPAAGSGANVLTF. The chain combines TRBV3-1 (or the pseudogene TRBV3-2) with TRBJ2-6; D possibly corresponds to TRBD2 (5 bases). The V and J ends lost 2 bases and 0 bases respectively, with 17 bases between them. The CDR3 spans 19 residues. Per the germline V gene, CDR1 is LGHDT and CDR2 is YNNKEL (reference sequence).

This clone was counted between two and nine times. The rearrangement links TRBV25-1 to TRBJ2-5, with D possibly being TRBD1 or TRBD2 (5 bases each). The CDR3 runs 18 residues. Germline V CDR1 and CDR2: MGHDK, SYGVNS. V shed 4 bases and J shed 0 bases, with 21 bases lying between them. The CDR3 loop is CASSVTLGDPSHQETQYF. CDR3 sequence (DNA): TGTGCCAGCAGTGTGACTCTAGGGGACCCGAGCCACCAAGAGACCCAGTACTTC.

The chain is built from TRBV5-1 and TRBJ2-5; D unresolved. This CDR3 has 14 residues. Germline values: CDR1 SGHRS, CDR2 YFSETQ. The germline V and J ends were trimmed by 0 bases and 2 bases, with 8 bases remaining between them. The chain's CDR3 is CASSLATSQETQYF. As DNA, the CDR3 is TGCGCCAGCAGCTTGGCTACGTCTCAAGAGACCCAGTACTTC. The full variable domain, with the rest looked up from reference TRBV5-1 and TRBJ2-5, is KAGVTQTPRYLIKTRGQQVTLSCSPISGHRSVSWYQQTPGQGLQFLFEYFSETQRNKGNFPGRFSGRQFSNSRSEMNVSTLELGDSALYLCASSLATSQETQYFGPGTRLLVL.

The CDR3 sequence: CASSPRKGLNIQYF. The CDR3 nucleotides are TGTGCCAGCAGCCCCCGGAAGGGGCTGAACATTCAGTACTTC. V gene TRBV2 combines with J gene TRBJ2-4, with a weak D call TRBD1 (5 bases). The CDR3 totals 14 residues. The V end was cut by 6 bases, the J end by 7 bases, with 16 bases between. Per the germline V gene, CDR1 is SNHLY and CDR2 is FYNNEI.

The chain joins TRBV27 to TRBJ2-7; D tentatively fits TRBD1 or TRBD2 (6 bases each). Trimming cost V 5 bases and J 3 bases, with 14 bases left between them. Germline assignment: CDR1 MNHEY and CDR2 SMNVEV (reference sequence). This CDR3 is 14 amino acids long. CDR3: CASSTSGGGYEQYF. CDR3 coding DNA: TGTGCCAGCAGTACGAGCGGAGGGGGCTACGAGCAGTACTTC.